This TCR beta chain was observed in a study of T cell repertoires in ileal Crohn's disease. Study context: Patients had a median approximately 8-year disease duration, and roughly 32% were active smokers. Around 0.45 micrograms of biopsy DNA per sample underwent TCRB immunosequencing.

The germline V gene encodes CDR1 SGHAT and CDR2 FQNNGV. Trimming shortened V by 1 base and J by 6 bases, and 7 bases separated the two germline ends. The CDR3 runs to 12 residues. Assay used: immunoSEQ multiplex PCR; TCRdb lists only in-frame clones, some missing. The table records 5,500 to 9,000 clones, 72% of them present only once. Overall study findings and caveats: High-frequency clones were more common in sorted CD8 than CD4 cells. Active smokers at surgery had more clonal expansions than non-smokers.

For this clone: Antigen unknown.

As for time point: proximal margin of the surgical specimen (macroscopically non-inflamed). This TCR came from an adult with Crohn's disease. The material sequenced was ileal tissue. V and J are TRBV11-2 and TRBJ2-7; D is undetermined. CDR3 amino acids: CASSLGLTEQYF. For the CDR3, the DNA is TGTGCCAGCAGCTTAGGTCTCACCGAGCAGTACTTC.